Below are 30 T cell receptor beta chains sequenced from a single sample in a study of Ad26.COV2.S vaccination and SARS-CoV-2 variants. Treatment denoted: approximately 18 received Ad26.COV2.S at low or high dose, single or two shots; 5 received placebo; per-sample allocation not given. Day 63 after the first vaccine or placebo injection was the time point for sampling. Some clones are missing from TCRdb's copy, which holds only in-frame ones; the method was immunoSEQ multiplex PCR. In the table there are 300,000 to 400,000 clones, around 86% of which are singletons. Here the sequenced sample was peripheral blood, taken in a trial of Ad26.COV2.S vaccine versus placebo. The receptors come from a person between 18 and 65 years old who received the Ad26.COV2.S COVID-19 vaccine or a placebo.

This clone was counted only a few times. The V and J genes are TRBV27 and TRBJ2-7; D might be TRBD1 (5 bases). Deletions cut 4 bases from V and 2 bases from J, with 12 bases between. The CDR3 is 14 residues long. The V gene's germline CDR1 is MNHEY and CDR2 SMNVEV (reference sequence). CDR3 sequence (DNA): TGTGCCAGCAGTTCGACAGTCCCCCCCTACGAGCAGTACTTC. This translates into CASSSTVPPYEQYF.

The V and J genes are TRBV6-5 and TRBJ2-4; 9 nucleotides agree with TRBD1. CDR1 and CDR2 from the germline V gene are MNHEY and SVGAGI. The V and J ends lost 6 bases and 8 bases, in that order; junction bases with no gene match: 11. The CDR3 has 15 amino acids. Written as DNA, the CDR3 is TGTGCCAGCAGCCTCCGGACAGGGGCTATGGACATTCAGTACTTC. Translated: CASSLRTGAMDIQYF.

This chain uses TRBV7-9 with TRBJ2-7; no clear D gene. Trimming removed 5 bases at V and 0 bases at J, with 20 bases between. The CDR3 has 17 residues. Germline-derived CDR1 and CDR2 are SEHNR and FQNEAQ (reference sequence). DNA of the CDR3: TGTGCCAGCAGCCCACGGAGACAACGACTCACCTCCTACGAGCAGTACTTC. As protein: CASSPRRQRLTSYEQYF.

This CDR3 reads CASSPRQWLSYGYTF. As DNA, the CDR3 is TGTGCCAGCAGCCCACGACAGTGGCTAAGCTATGGCTACACCTTC. The rearrangement joins TRBV9 to TRBJ1-2; possible D gene TRBD1, 5 bases. The CDR3 sequence is 15 residues long. CDR1 is SGDLS and CDR2 is YYNGEE in the germline V gene. With 4 bases removed from V and 4 bases from J, the gap between germline ends came to 17 bases.

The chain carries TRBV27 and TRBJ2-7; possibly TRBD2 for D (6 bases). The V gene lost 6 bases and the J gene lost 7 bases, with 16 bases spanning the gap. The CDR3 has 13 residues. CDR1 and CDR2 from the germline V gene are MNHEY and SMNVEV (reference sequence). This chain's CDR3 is CASRSLLAFEQYF. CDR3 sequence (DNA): TGTGCCAGCAGGAGCCTCCTAGCGTTTGAGCAGTACTTC.

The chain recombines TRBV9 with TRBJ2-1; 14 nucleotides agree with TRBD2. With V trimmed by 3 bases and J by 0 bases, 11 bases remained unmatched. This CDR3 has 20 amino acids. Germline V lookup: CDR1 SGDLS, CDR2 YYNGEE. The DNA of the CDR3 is TGTGCCAGCAGCGAACCGACTAGCGGGGGGGATCCTGGCTCCTACAATGAGCAGTTCTTC. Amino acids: CASSEPTSGGDPGSYNEQFF.

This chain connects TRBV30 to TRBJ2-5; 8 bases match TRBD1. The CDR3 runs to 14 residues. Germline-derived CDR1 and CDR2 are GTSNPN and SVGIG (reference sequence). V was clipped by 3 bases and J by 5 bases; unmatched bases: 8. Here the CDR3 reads CAWRYTGGWETQYF. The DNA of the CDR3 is TGTGCCTGGAGGTATACAGGGGGTTGGGAGACCCAGTACTTC.

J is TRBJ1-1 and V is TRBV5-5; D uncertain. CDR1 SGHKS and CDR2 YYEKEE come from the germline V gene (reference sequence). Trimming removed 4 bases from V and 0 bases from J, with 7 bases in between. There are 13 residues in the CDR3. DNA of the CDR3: TGTGCCAGCAGCAACGGACTGAACACTGAAGCTTTCTTT. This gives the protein CASSNGLNTEAFF.

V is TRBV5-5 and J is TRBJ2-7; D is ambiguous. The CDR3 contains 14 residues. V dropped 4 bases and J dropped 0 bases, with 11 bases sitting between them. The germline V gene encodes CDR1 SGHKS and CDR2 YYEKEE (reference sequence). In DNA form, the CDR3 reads TGTGCCAGCAGCCCCGGGTCCGGCTCCTACGAGCAGTACTTC. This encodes CASSPGSGSYEQYF.

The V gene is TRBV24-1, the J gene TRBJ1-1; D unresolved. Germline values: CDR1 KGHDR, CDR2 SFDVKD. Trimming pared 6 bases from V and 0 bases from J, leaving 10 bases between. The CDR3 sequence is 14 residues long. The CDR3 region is CATSRETVNTEAFF. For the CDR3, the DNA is TGTGCCACCAGTAGGGAGACGGTGAACACTGAAGCTTTCTTT.

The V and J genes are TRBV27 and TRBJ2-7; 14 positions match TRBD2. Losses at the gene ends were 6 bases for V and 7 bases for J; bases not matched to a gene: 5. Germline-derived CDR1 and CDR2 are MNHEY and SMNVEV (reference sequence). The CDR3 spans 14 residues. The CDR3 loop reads CASSPGLAGVEQYF. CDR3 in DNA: TGTGCCAGCAGCCCGGGACTAGCGGGGGTTGAGCAGTACTTC.

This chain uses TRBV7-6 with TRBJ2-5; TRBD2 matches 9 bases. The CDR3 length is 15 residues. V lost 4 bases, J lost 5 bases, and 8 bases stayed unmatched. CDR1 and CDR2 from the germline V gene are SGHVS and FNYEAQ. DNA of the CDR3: TGTGCCAGCAGCTCCTTAGCGGGAGCGGGGGAGACCCAGTACTTC. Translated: CASSSLAGAGETQYF.

The CDR3 protein is CASSPNSAGAQEQYF. The CDR3 nucleotides read TGTGCCAGCTCACCAAATTCGGCGGGGGCTCAGGAGCAGTACTTC. The chain links TRBV18 to TRBJ2-7; D may be TRBD2 (7 bases). CDR3 length equals 15 residues. Looked up from germline, CDR1 is KGHSH and CDR2 is LQKENI. Trimming shortened V by 2 bases and J by 7 bases, and 18 bases separated the two germline ends.

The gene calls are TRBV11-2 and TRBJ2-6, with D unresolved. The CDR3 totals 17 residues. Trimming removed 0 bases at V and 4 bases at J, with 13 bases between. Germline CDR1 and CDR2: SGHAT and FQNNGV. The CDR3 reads CASSLDRVGSGANVLTF. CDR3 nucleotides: TGTGCCAGCAGCTTAGATCGTGTGGGGTCCGGGGCCAACGTCCTGACTTTC. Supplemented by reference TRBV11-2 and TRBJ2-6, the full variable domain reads EAGVAQSPRYKIIEKRQSVAFWCNPISGHATLYWYQQILGQGPKLLIQFQNNGVVDDSQLPKDRFSAERLKGVDSTLKIQPAKLEDSAVYLCASSLDRVGSGANVLTFGAGSRLTVL.

CDR3 DNA sequence: TGTGCCAGCAGTAGGGACAGAGTCTATGGCTACACCTTC. Translating it yields CASSRDRVYGYTF. The gene calls are TRBV6-5 and TRBJ1-2; 7 bases match TRBD1. The CDR3 sequence is 13 residues long. Germline V gene lookup returns CDR1 MNHEY and CDR2 SVGAGI. V was pared by 5 bases and J by 4 bases, with 4 bases of the junction left unmatched.

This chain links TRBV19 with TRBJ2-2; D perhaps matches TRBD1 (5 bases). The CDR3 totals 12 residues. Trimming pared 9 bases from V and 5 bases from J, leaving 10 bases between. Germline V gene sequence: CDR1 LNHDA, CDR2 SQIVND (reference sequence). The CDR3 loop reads CASYPGTGELFF. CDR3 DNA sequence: TGTGCCAGCTATCCAGGGACCGGGGAGCTGTTTTTT.

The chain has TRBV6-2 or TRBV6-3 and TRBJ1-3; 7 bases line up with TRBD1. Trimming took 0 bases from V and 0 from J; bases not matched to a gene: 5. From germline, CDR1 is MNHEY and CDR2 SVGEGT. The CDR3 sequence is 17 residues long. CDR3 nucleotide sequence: TGTGCCAGCAGTTACTCGACAGGGCCAAGCTCTGGAAACACCATATATTTT. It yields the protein CASSYSTGPSSGNTIYF.

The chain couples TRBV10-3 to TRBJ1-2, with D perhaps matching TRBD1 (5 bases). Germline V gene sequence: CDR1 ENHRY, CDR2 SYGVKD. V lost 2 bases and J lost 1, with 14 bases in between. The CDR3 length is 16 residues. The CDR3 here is CAISEDPGSSNYGYTF. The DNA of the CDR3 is TGTGCCATCAGTGAGGATCCAGGGAGTAGTAACTATGGCTACACCTTC.

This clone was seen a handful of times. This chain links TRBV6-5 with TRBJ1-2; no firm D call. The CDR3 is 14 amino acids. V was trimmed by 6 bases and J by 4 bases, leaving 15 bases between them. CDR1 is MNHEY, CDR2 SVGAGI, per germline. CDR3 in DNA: TGTGCCAGCAGCCCGGGCAGGCCCGGCTATGGCTACACCTTC. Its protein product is CASSPGRPGYGYTF.

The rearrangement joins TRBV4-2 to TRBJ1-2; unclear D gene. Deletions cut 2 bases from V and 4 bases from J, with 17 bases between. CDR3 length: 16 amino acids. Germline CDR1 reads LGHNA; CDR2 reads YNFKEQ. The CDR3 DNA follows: TGTGCCAGCAGCCAAACTTCCGTGGGGATGGGCTATGGCTACACCTTC. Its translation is CASSQTSVGMGYGYTF.

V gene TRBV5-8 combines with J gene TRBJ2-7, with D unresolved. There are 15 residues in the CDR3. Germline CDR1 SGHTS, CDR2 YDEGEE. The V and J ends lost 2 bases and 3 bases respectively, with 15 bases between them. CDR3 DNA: TGTGCCAGCAGCTTCGGGCCAGAAAATTACTACGAGCAGTACTTC. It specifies CASSFGPENYYEQYF.

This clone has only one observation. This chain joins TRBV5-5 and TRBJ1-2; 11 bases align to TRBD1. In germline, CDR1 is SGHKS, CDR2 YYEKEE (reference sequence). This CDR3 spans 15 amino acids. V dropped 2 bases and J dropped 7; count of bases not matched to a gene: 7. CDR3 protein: CASSLSGTGGFGYTF. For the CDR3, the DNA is TGTGCCAGCAGCTTATCCGGGACAGGGGGGTTTGGCTACACCTTC.

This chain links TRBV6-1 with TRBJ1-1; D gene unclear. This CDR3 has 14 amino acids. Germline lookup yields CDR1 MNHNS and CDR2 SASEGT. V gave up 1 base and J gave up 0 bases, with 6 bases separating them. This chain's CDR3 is CASSEGELNTEAFF. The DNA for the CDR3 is TGTGCCAGCAGTGAAGGAGAATTGAACACTGAAGCTTTCTTT.

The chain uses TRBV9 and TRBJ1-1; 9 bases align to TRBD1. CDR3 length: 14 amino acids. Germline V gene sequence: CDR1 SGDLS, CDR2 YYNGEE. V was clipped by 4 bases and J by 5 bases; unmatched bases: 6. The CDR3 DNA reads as TGTGCCAGCAGCCCTCCGACAGGGGGGACTGAAGCTTTCTTT. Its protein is CASSPPTGGTEAFF.

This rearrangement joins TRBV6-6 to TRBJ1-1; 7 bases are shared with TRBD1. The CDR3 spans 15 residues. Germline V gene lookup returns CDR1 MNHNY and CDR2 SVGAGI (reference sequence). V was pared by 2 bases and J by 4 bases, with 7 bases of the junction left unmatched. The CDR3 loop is CASSYPGGLATEAFF. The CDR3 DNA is TGTGCCAGCAGTTACCCAGGGGGTTTGGCCACTGAAGCTTTCTTT.

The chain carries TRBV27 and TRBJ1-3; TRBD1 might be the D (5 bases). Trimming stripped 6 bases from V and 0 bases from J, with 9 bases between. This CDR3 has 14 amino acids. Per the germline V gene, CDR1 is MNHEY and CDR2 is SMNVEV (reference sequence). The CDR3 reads CASSVGGSGNTIYF. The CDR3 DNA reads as TGTGCCAGCAGCGTTGGGGGCTCTGGAAACACCATATATTTT.

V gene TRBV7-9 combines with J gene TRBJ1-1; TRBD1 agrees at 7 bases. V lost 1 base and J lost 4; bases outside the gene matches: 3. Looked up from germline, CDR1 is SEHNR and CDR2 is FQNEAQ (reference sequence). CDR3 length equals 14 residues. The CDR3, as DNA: TGTGCCAGCAGCTTAGAGACAGGGTTCACTGAAGCTTTCTTT. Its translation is CASSLETGFTEAFF.

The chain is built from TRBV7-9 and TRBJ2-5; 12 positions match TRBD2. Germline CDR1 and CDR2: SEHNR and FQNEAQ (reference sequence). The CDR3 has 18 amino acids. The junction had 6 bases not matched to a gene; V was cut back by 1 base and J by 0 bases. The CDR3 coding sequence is TGTGCCAGCAGCTTAGAAGTACTAGCGGGGGGAAACCAAGAGACCCAGTACTTC. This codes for CASSLEVLAGGNQETQYF.

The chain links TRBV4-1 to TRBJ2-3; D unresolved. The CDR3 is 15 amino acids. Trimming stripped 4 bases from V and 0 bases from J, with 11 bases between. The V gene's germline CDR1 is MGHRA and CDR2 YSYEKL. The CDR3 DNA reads TGCGCCAGCAGCCCCGTGGCCCTCAGCACAGATACGCAGTATTTT. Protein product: CASSPVALSTDTQYF.

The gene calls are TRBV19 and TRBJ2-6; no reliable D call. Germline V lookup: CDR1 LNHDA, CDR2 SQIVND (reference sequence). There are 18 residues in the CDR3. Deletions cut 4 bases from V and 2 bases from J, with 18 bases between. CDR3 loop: CASSTPRREGTGANVLTF. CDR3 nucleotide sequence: TGTGCCAGTAGTACCCCCCGAAGGGAAGGGACTGGGGCCAACGTCCTGACTTTC.